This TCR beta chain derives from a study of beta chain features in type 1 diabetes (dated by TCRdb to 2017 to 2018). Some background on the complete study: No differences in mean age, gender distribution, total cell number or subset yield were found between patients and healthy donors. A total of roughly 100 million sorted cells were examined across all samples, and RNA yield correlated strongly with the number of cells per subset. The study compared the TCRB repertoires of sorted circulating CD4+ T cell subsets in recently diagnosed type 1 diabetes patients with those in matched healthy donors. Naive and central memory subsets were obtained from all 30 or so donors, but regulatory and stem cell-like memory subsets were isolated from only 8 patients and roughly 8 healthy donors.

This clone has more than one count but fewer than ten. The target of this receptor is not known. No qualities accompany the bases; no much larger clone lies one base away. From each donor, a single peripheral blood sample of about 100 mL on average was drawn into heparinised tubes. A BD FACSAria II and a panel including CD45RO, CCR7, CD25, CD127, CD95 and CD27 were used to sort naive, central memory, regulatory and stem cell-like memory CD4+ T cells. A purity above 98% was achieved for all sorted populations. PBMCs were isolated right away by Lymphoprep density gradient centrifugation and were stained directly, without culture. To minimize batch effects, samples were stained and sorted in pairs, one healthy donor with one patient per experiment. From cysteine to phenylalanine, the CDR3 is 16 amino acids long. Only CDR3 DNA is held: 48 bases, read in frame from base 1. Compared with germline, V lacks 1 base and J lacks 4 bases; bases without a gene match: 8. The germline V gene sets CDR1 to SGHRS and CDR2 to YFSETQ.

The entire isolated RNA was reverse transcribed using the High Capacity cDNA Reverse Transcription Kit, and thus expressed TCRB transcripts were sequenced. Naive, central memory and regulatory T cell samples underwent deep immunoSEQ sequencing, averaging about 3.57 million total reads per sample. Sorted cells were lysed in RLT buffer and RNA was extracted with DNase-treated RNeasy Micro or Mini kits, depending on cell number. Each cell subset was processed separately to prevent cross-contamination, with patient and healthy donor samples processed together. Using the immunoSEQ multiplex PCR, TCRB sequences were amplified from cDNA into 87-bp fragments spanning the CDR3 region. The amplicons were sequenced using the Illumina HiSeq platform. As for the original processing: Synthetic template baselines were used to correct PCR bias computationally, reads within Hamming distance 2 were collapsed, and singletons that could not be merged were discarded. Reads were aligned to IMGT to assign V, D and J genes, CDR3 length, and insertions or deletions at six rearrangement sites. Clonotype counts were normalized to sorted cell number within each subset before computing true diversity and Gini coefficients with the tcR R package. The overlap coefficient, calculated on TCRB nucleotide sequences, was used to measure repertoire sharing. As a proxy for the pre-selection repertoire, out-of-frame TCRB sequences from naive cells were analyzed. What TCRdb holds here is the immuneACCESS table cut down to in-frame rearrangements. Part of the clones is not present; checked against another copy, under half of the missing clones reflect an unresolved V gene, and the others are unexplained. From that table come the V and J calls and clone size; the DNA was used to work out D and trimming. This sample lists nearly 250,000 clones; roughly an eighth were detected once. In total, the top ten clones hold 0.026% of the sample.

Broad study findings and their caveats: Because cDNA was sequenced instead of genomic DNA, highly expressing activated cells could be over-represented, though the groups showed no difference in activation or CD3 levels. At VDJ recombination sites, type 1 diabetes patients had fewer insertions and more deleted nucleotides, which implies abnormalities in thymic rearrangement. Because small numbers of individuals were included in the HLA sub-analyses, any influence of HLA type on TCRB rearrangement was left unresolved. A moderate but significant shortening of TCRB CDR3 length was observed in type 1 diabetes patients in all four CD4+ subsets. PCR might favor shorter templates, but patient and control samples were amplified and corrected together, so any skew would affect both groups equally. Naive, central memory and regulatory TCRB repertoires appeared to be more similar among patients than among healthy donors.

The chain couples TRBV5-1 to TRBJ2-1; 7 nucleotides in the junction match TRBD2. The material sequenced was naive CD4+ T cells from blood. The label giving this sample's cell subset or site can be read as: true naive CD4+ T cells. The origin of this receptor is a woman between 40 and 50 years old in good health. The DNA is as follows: TGCGCCAGCAGCTTGAATCTCCGGGGACTATACAATGAGCAGTTCTTC. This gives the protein CASSLNLRGLYNEQFF.